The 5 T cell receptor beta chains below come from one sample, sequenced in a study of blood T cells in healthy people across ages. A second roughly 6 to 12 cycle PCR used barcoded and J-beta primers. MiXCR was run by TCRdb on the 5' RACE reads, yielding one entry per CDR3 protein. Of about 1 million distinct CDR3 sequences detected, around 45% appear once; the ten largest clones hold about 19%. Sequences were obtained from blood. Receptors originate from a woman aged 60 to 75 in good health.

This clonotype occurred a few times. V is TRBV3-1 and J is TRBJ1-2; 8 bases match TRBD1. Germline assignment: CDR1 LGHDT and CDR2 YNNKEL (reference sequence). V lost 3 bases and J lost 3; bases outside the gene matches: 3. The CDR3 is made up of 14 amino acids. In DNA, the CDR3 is TGTGCCAGCAGCCAGAGGACAGGGTACTATGGCTACACCTTC. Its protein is CASSQRTGYYGYTF.

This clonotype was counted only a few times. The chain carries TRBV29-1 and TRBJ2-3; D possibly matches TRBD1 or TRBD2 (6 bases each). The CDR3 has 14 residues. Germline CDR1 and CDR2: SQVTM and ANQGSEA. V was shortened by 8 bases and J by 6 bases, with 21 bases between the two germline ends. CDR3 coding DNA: TGCAGCCTTGTCGGGGGCGGGATCGGGGATACGCAGTATTTT. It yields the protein CSLVGGGIGDTQYF.

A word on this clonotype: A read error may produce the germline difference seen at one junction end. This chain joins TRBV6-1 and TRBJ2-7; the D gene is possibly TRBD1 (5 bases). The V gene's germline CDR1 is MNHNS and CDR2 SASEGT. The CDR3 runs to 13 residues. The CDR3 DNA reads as TGTGCCAGCAGCGAAGGACACCCTTACGAGCAGTACTTC. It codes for CASSEGHPYEQYF.

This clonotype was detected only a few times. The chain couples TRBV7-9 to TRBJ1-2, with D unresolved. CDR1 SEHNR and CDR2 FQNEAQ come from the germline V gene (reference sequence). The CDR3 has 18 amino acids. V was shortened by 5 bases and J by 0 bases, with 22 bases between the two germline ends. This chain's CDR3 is CASSPGQITTAANYGYTF. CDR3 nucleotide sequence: TGTGCCAGCAGCCCCGGTCAGATCACAACGGCAGCTAACTATGGCTACACCTTC.

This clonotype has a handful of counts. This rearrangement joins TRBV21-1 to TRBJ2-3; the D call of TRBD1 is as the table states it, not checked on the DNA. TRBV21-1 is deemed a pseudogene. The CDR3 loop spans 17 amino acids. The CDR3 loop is CASSSRTGREVTDTQYF. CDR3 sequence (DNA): TGTGCCAGCAGCTCCCGGACAGGGAGGGAGGTCACAGATACGCAGTATTTT.